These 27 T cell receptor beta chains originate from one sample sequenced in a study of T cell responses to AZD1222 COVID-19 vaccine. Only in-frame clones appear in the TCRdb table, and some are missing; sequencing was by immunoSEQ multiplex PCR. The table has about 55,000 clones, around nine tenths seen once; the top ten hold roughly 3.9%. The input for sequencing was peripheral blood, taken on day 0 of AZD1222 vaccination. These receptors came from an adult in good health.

Written as DNA, the CDR3 is TGTGCTAGTGGTTTGGTAGGGGCAGGGGACGTTGCAGATACGCAGTATTTT. Translated, it gives CASGLVGAGDVADTQYF. The rearrangement links TRBV12-5 to TRBJ2-3, with TRBD1 as a possible D gene (6 bases). This CDR3 comprises 17 residues. With 0 bases removed from V and 4 bases from J, the gap between germline ends came to 17 bases. Germline CDR1 is LGHNT and CDR2 is FRNRAP.

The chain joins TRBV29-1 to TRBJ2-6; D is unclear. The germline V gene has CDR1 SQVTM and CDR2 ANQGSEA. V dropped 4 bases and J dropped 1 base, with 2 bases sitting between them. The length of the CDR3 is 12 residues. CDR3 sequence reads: CSVGSGANVLTF. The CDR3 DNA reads TGCAGCGTTGGATCTGGGGCCAACGTCCTGACTTTC.

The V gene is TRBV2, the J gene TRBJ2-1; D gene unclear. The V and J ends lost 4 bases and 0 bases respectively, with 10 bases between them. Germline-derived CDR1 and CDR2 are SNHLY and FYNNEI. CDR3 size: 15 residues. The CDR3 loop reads CASSGSFSSYNEQFF. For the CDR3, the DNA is TGTGCCAGCAGTGGGTCTTTCAGCTCCTACAATGAGCAGTTCTTC.

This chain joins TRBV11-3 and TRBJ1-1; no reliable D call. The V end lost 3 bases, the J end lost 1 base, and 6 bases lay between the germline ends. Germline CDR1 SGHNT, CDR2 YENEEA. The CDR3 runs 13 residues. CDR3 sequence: CASSFGKNTEAFF. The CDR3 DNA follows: TGTGCCAGCAGCTTCGGAAAGAACACTGAAGCTTTCTTT. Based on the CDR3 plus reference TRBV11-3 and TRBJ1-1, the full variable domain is EAGVVQSPRYKIIEKKQPVAFWCNPISGHNTLYWYLQNLGQGPELLIRYENEEAVDDSQLPKDRFSAERLKGVDSTLKIQPAELGDSAVYLCASSFGKNTEAFFGQGTRLTVV.

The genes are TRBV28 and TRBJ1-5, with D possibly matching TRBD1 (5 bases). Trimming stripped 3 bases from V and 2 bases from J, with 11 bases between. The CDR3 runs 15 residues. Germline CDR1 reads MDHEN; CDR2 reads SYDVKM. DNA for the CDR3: TGTGCCAGCAGTTTTTCGGGGCTAGGCAATCAGCCCCAGCATTTT. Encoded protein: CASSFSGLGNQPQHF.

In nucleotides, the CDR3 is TGTGCCAGTAGTATAAGCCAGGGGGCTGCCCTAGGCACAGATACGCAGTATTTT. Protein: CASSISQGAALGTDTQYF. The chain carries TRBV19 and TRBJ2-3; 8 nucleotides line up with TRBD1. Germline CDR1 is LNHDA and CDR2 is SQIVND (reference sequence). This CDR3 is 18 amino acids long. Losses at the gene ends were 2 bases for V and 1 base for J; bases not matched to a gene: 11.

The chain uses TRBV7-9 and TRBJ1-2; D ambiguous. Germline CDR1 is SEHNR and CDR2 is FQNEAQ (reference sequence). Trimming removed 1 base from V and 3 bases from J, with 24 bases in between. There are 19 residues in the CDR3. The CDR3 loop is CASSLGGASTYPEHYGYTF. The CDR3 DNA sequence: TGTGCCAGCAGCTTAGGAGGTGCCAGCACCTATCCTGAGCACTATGGCTACACCTTC.

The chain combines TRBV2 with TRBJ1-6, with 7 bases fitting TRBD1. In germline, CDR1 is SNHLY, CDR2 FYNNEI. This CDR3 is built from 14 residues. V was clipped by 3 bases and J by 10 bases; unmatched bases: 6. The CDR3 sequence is CASSDGQEFSPLHF. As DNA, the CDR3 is TGTGCCAGCAGTGATGGACAGGAGTTCTCACCCCTCCACTTT.

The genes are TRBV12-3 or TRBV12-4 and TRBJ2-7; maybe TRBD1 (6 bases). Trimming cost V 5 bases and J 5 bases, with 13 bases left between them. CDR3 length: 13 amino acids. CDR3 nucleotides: TGTGCCAGCAGTACTCAGGGGCCAGACGAGCAGTACTTC. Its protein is CASSTQGPDEQYF.

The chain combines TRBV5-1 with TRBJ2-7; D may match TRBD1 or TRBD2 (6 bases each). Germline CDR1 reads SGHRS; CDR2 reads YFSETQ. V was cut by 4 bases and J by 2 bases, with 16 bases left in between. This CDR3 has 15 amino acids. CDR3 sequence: CASSPGAGGAYEQYF. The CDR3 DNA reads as TGCGCCAGCAGCCCGGGGGCGGGCGGAGCCTACGAGCAGTACTTC.

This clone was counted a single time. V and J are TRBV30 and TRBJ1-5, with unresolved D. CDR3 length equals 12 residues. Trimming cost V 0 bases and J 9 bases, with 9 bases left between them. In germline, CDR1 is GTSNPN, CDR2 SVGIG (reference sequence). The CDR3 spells CAWSVPAGPQHF. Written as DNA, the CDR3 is TGTGCCTGGAGTGTACCTGCAGGGCCCCAGCATTTT. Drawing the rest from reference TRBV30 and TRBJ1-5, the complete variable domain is SQTIHQWPATLVQPVGSPLSLECTVEGTSNPNLYWYRQAAGRGLQLLFYSVGIGQISSEVPQNLSASRPQDRQFILSSKKLLLSDSGFYLCAWSVPAGPQHFGDGTRLSIL.

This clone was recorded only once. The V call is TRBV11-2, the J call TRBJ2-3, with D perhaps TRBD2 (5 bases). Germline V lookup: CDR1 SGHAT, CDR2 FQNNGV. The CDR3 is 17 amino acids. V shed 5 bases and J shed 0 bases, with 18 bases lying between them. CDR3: CASSRRSPGESTDTQYF. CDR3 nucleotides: TGTGCCAGCAGCCGACGATCCCCCGGGGAGAGCACAGATACGCAGTATTTT.

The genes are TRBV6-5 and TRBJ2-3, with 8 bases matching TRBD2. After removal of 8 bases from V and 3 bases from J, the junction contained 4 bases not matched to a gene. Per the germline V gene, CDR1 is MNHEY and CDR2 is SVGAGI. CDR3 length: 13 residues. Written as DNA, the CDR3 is TGTGCCAGCTTTAGCGGGGAGACAGATACGCAGTATTTT. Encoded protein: CASFSGETDTQYF.

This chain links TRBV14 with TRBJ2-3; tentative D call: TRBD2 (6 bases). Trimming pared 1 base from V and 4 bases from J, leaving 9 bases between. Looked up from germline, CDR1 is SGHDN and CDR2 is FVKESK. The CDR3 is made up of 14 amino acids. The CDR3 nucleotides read TGTGCCAGCAGCCAAGGAGGGAGGTCAGATACGCAGTATTTT. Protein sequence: CASSQGGRSDTQYF.

CDR3 in amino acids: CATSDGQPGNTIYF. The CDR3 DNA is TGTGCCACCAGTGACGGACAGCCTGGAAACACCATATATTTT. V and J are TRBV24-1 and TRBJ1-3, with a tentative D call TRBD1 (6 bases). In germline, CDR1 is KGHDR, CDR2 SFDVKD. V was pared by 4 bases and J by 2 bases, with 8 bases between. This CDR3 is built from 14 residues.

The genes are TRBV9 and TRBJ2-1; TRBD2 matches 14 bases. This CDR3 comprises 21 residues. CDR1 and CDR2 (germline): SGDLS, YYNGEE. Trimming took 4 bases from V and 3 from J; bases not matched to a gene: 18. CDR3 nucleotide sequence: TGTGCCAGCAGCCCCCGGACTAGCGGGGGGACCTACCTCCTCTACTACAATGAGCAGTTCTTC. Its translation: CASSPRTSGGTYLLYYNEQFF. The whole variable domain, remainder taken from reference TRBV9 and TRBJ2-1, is DSGVTQTPKHLITATGQRVTLRCSPRSGDLSVYWYQQSLDQGLQFLIQYYNGEERAKGNILERFSAQQFPDLHSELNLSSLELGDSALYFCASSPRTSGGTYLLYYNEQFFGPGTRLTVL.

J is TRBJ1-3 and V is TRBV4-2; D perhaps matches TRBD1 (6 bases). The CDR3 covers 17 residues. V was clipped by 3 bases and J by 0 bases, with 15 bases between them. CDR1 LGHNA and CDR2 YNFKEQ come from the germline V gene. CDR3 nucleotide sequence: TGTGCCAGCAGCCAGGAGAGTACAGGGTTCTCTGGAAACACCATATATTTT. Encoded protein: CASSQESTGFSGNTIYF.

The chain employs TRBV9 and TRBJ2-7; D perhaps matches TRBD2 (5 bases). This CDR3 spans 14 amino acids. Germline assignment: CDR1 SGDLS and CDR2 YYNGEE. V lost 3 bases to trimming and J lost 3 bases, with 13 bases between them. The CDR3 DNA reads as TGTGCCAGCAGCGGAGGCGGGCCCCTCTACGAGCAGTACTTC. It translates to CASSGGGPLYEQYF.

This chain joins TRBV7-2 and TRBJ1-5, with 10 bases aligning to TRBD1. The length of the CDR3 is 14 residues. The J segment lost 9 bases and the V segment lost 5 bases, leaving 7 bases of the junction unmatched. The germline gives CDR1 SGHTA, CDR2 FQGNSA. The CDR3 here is CASSTGQGVWPQHF. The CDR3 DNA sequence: TGTGCCAGCAGCACAGGACAGGGGGTATGGCCCCAGCATTTT.

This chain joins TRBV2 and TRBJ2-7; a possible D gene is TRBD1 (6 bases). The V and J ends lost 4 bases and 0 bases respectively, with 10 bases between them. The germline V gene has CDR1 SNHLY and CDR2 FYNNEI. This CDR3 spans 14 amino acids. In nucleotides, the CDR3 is TGTGCCAGCAGTGCCGACAGGTACTCCTACGAGCAGTACTTC. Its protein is CASSADRYSYEQYF.

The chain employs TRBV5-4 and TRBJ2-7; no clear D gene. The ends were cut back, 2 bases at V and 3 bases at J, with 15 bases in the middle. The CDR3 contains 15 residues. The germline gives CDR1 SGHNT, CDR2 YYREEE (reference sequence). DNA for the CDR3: TGTGCCAGCAGCTTCGCTGCAGGCCCCGGCTACGAGCAGTACTTC. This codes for CASSFAAGPGYEQYF.

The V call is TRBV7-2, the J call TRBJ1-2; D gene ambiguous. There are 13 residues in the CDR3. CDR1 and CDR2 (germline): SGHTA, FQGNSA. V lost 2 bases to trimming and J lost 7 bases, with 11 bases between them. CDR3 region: CASSLFSGGGYTF. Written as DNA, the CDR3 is TGTGCCAGCAGCTTATTCTCAGGAGGTGGCTACACCTTC.

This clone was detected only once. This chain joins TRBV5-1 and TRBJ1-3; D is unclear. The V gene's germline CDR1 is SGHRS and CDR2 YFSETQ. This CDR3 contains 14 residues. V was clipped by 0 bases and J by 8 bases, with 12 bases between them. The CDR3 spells CASSLGVSRDTIYF. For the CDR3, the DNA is TGCGCCAGCAGCTTGGGGGTCTCTAGGGACACCATATATTTT.

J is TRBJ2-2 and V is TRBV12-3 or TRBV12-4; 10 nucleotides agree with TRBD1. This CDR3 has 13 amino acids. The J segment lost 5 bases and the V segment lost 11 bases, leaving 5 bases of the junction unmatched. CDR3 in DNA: TGTGCCGTCGACAGGGGGCGAACCGGGGAGCTGTTTTTT. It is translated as CAVDRGRTGELFF.

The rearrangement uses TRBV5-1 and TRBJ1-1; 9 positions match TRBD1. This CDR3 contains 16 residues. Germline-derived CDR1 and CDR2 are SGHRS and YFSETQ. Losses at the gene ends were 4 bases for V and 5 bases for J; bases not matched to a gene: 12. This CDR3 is CASSPRDRVVRTEAFF. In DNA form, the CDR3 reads TGCGCCAGCAGCCCCCGGGACAGGGTGGTTCGGACTGAAGCTTTCTTT.

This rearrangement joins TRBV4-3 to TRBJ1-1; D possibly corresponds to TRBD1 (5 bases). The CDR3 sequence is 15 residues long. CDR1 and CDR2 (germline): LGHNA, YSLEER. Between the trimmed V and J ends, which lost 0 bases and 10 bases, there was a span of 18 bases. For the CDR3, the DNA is TGCGCCAGCAGCCAAGAGAGTCCAGGGCCAAACGGAGCTTTCTTT. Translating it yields CASSQESPGPNGAFF.

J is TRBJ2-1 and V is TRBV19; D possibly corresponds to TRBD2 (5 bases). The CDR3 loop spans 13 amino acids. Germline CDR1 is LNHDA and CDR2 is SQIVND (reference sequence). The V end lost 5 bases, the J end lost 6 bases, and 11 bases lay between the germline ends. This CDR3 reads CASSLGRANEQFF. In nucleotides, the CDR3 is TGTGCCAGTAGTTTGGGGAGAGCCAATGAGCAGTTCTTC.